The clone carrying this TCR beta chain showed up just a few times. Its antigen is currently unknown. This entry belongs to a study of response to subunit inactivated influenza vaccine. TCRdb processed the RT-PCR reads anew with MiXCR; each CDR3 protein has one entry. This sample has around 200,000 distinct CDR3 sequences, with 13% to 15% found just once. Overall study results and limits: Authors suggested seasonal influenza vaccinations each recruit few new T cells.

The V end was cut by 4 bases, the J end by 2 bases, with 11 bases between. Germline CDR1 reads SEHNR; CDR2 reads FQNEAQ (reference sequence). This CDR3 region has 14 residues. The TCR sequence derives from a man aged 50 to 60 who received an inactivated influenza vaccine. This chain joins TRBV7-9 and TRBJ2-5; possible D gene TRBD2, 6 bases. This material consisted of CD8+ T cells sorted from PBMCs, taken approximately 5 days after vaccination. CDR3 region: CASSSVREQETQYF. CDR3 nucleotide sequence: TGTGCCAGCAGCTCGGTCCGGGAGCAAGAGACCCAGTACTTC.